The clone carrying this TCR beta chain was picked up a small number of times. Antigen: not known. The data originate from a study of regulatory T cells in long-lasting Graves disease. The time point: persistent/refractory GD, antithyroid drugs over 5 years with positive TRAb. After RNA was extracted from PBMCs, the TCR library was made from it. Graves' disease diagnoses followed American Thyroid Association guidelines. Findings and caveats of the study: The study found persistent patients shared more public clonotypes (roughly 2,500) than new patients (around 1,000). Among samples with persistent disease, TRBV28, TRBJ1-2 and TRBJ2-5 were favored.

Building of the TCR beta libraries involved iRepertoire HTBI primers and Arm-PCR of CDR3 regions. TCRdb fed the multiplex PCR reads into MiXCR, producing one record per CDR3 protein. This sample has about 470,000 distinct CDR3 sequences; roughly 21% occur once, and the top ten carry about 6.6%. The CDR3 is 15 residues long. Germline V gene data show CDR1 as SEHNR and CDR2 as FQNEAQ (reference sequence). J gave up 6 bases and V 5 bases, and 10 bases lay outside the gene matches. This TCR was recovered from a female donor with Graves disease. The chain couples TRBV7-9 to TRBJ1-1; 9 bases agree with TRBD1. The specimen comprised peripheral blood mononuclear cells (PBMCs), sampled when the disease was refractory, from a patient treated with antithyroid drugs. This CDR3 reads CASSPAGQGLSEAFF. For the CDR3, the DNA is TGTGCCAGCAGCCCGGCCGGACAGGGGTTGTCTGAAGCTTTCTTT. The complete variable domain, with remaining parts taken from reference TRBV7-9 and TRBJ1-1, reads DTGVSQNPRHKITKRGQNVTFRCDPISEHNRLYWYRQTLGQGPEFLTYFQNEAQLEKSRLLSDRFSAERPKGSFSTLEIQRTEQGDSAMYLCASSPAGQGLSEAFFGQGTRLTVV.